These 28 T cell receptor beta chains came from one sample sequenced in a study of glioma-infiltrating T cells. Amplification of TCR alpha and beta CDR3 regions from RNA used iRepertoire nested multiplex PCR. TCRdb recomputed calls from the multiplex PCR reads with MiXCR, one row per CDR3 protein. The sample has around 350,000 distinct CDR3 sequences, about two fifths seen once; the top ten hold around 12%. The specimen sequenced was glioma tissue, nonneoplastic brain tissue, or PBMCs (not recorded which). The origin of the receptors is a human donor with low-grade glioma or glioblastoma, undergoing nonglioma brain surgery, or in good health (not recorded which).

The chain joins TRBV7-9 to TRBJ2-2; D is unclear. CDR1 and CDR2 from the germline V gene are SEHNR and FQNEAQ (reference sequence). The CDR3 spans 15 residues. The V and J ends lost 3 bases and 6 bases respectively, with 14 bases between them. The DNA for the CDR3 is TGTGCCAGCAGCTTTAGTACGTTGGGCGCCGGGGAGCTGTTTTTT. Translation: CASSFSTLGAGELFF.

There are a few counts of this clonotype. The chain combines TRBV28 with TRBJ1-2; no definite D call. Germline V gives CDR1 MDHEN, CDR2 SYDVKM. The CDR3 consists of 13 residues. Trimming took off 3 bases at V and 4 bases at J, with 9 bases between the two ends. The CDR3: CASSFSVAYGYTF. The CDR3 region has the DNA TGTGCCAGCAGTTTCTCGGTCGCCTATGGCTACACCTTC.

This clonotype was found many times. This chain links TRBV6-1 with TRBJ2-1; maybe TRBD2 (6 bases). Germline loops: CDR1 MNHNS, CDR2 SASEGT. The CDR3 runs to 15 residues. V was cut by 6 bases and J by 7 bases, with 19 bases left in between. In DNA, the CDR3 is TGTGCCAGCAGCTTCGAAAGGGGACTCTGGAATGAGCAGTTCTTC. As protein: CASSFERGLWNEQFF.

The sample holds many counts of this clonotype. The chain couples TRBV6-1 to TRBJ2-7; 13 nucleotides align to TRBD2. The junction had 4 bases not matched to a gene; V was cut back by 5 bases and J by 3 bases. CDR1 is MNHNS and CDR2 is SASEGT in the germline V gene. The length of the CDR3 is 15 residues. CDR3 region: CASSSGTSGVYEQYF. The CDR3 coding sequence is TGTGCCAGCAGTTCCGGGACTAGCGGGGTCTACGAGCAGTACTTC.

This clonotype was seen at least ten times. The chain uses TRBV6-1 and TRBJ2-7, with D possibly matching TRBD2 (6 bases). With 10 bases removed from V and 3 bases from J, the gap between germline ends came to 13 bases. Germline V CDR1 and CDR2: MNHNS, SASEGT. The CDR3 extends over 12 amino acids. CDR3 nucleotides: TGTGCCACACGGGCCGGGAGCTACGAGCAGTACTTC. Translated: CATRAGSYEQYF.

Of note for this clonotype: At one boundary the junction diverges from the germline segment, which might be a read error. The genes are TRBV7-9 and TRBJ1-1; TRBD1 matches 7 bases. Germline lookup yields CDR1 SEHNR and CDR2 FQNEAQ (reference sequence). The CDR3 length is 17 residues. CDR3 in DNA: TGTGCCAGCAGCTTAGCGAACAGGGGCACTATGAACACTGAAACTTTCTTT. Protein sequence: CASSLANRGTMNTETFF.

To note about this clonotype: It may be a read error: a sequence one base away is much more abundant. Here the CDR3 reads CASSQGRTSGTYEQYF. The DNA for the CDR3 is TGCGCCAGCAGCCAAGGGCGGACTAGCGGGACGTACGAGCAGTACTTC. This rearrangement joins TRBV4-3 to TRBJ2-7; TRBD2 agrees at 12 bases. With V trimmed by 1 base and J by 4 bases, 5 bases remained unmatched. The CDR3 contains 16 residues. The germline V gene encodes CDR1 LGHNA and CDR2 YSLEER.

Details on this clonotype: This sequence may be a read error, since a much larger clone differs from it by one base. CDR3 region: CASTQARTLPYEQYF. Here the CDR3 DNA reads TGTGCCAGCACCCAGGCCCGGACACTCCCCTACGAGCAGTACTTC. The chain employs TRBV28 and TRBJ2-7, with D possibly matching TRBD1 (5 bases). The germline V gene encodes CDR1 MDHEN and CDR2 SYDVKM. The CDR3 extends over 15 amino acids. Trimming removed 7 bases from V and 2 bases from J, with 18 bases in between.

Of note for this clonotype: The conserved final phenylalanine or tryptophan is absent from the CDR3, which likely points to a read error. It is unclear where the CDR3 begins or ends on the DNA, so no DNA is shown, and the CDR3 is as TCRdb lists it. The rearrangement uses TRBV27 and TRBJ2-1; the DNA was not compared with TRBD2, the D call given in the table. 15 amino acids form the CDR3, both terminal residues included. Germline loops: CDR1 MNHEY, CDR2 SMNVEV (reference sequence). The CDR3 is CASSLGVSGNNEKFL.

This clonotype was detected only a few times. The chain joins TRBV4-2 to TRBJ1-5; D unresolved. Germline V CDR1 and CDR2: LGHNA, YNFKEQ. The CDR3 runs to 17 residues. V gave up 1 base and J gave up 4 bases, with 17 bases separating them. CDR3 in DNA: TGTGCCAGCAGCCAAGTTCAAGGGTCCATAAGAAATCAGCCCCAGCATTTT. This gives the protein CASSQVQGSIRNQPQHF.

This rearrangement joins TRBV7-9 to TRBJ1-1; weak D call: TRBD1 (6 bases). The CDR3 has 15 residues. In germline, CDR1 is SEHNR, CDR2 FQNEAQ (reference sequence). With 5 bases removed from V and 5 bases from J, the gap between germline ends came to 18 bases. The CDR3 is CASSAGRGAKTEAFF. In nucleotides, the CDR3 is TGTGCCAGCAGCGCCGGCCGGGGGGCGAAAACTGAAGCTTTCTTT.

Remarks on this clonotype: A clone one base away is much larger, so this may be a read error. The chain carries TRBV6-5 and TRBJ2-1; 9 bases match TRBD2. The CDR3 consists of 16 residues. Germline lookup yields CDR1 MNHEY and CDR2 SVGAGI. V was pared by 0 bases and J by 8 bases, with 8 bases of the junction left unmatched. The CDR3 sequence: CASSYSSTSGLDEQFF. In DNA form, the CDR3 reads TGTGCCAGCAGTTACTCGTCGACTAGCGGTCTGGATGAGCAGTTCTTC.

The table lists this clonotype with a few counts. V is TRBV7-9 and J is TRBJ2-7; 8 nucleotides align to TRBD1. The V segment lost 0 bases and the J segment 5 bases; nucleotides outside the gene matches: 9. The CDR3 runs to 16 residues. The germline V gene encodes CDR1 SEHNR and CDR2 FQNEAQ (reference sequence). The CDR3 DNA sequence: TGTGCCAGCAGCTTAGCCTTCCAGGGGGCTCTGGACGAGCAGTACTTC. Encoded protein: CASSLAFQGALDEQYF.

The chain combines TRBV2 with TRBJ2-7; 10 bases are a match to TRBD1. Germline assignment: CDR1 SNHLY and CDR2 FYNNEI. The length of the CDR3 is 16 residues. Unmatched junction bases numbered 13, after V lost 8 bases and J lost 3 bases. Written as DNA, the CDR3 is TGTGCCAGCGGCGGGACTGGGACAGGGGATTTCTACGAGCAGTACTTC. Its protein is CASGGTGTGDFYEQYF.

The chain carries TRBV18 and TRBJ1-2; D possibly corresponds to TRBD1 (6 bases). The V end was cut by 3 bases, the J end by 1 base, with 9 bases between. Germline values: CDR1 KGHSH, CDR2 LQKENI. This CDR3 has 14 residues. CDR3 amino acids: CASSPGHNNYGYTF. The CDR3 nucleotides read TGTGCCAGCTCACCGGGACACAATAACTATGGCTACACCTTC. Full variable domain (outside the CDR3, taken from reference TRBV18 and TRBJ1-2): NAGVMQNPRHLVRRRGQEARLRCSPMKGHSHVYWYRQLPEEGLKFMVYLQKENIIDESGMPKERFSAEFPKEGPSILRIQQVVRGDSAAYFCASSPGHNNYGYTFGSGTRLTVV.

This sequence joins TRBV20-1 and TRBJ2-7; the D gene is possibly TRBD2 (5 bases). Trimming removed 4 bases at V and 2 bases at J, with 15 bases between. Germline V gives CDR1 DFQATT, CDR2 SNEGSKA (reference sequence). The CDR3 consists of 14 residues. CDR3 bases: TGCAGTGCTACTAGCCCAATCCGGACCTACGAGCAGTACTTC. This gives the protein CSATSPIRTYEQYF.

V usage is TRBV7-3 and J usage is TRBJ2-5; D is possibly TRBD1 or TRBD2 (5 bases each). Trimming took 1 base from V and 3 from J, leaving 9 bases between them. Germline V CDR1 and CDR2: SGHTA, FQGTGA. CDR3 length: 14 amino acids. This CDR3 reads CASSLMGDEETQYF. DNA of the CDR3: TGTGCCAGCAGCTTAATGGGGGACGAAGAGACCCAGTACTTC.

This clonotype was found many times. V usage is TRBV27 and J usage is TRBJ2-1; tentatively, D is TRBD2 (6 bases). Germline lookup yields CDR1 MNHEY and CDR2 SMNVEV (reference sequence). The CDR3 has 12 amino acids. Deletions cut 2 bases from V and 10 bases from J, with 9 bases between. CDR3 in amino acids: CASSLLAGEQFF. In DNA, the CDR3 is TGTGCCAGCAGTTTACTGGCGGGGGAGCAGTTCTTC.

The chain recombines TRBV29-1 with TRBJ2-1, with 8 bases aligning to TRBD1. The CDR3 sequence is 15 residues long. Per germline, CDR1 SQVTM and CDR2 ANQGSEA. J was trimmed by 4 bases and V by 7 bases; bases with no gene match: 12. Written as DNA, the CDR3 is TGCAGCGCCGAGAGGCGGGACAGGTCTTACAATGAGCAGTTCTTC. It yields the protein CSAERRDRSYNEQFF.

The chain combines TRBV20-1 with TRBJ2-3; 13 positions match TRBD2. The CDR3 spans 15 residues. In germline, CDR1 is DFQATT, CDR2 SNEGSKA (reference sequence). V lost 6 bases to trimming and J lost 5 bases; unmatched junction nucleotides: 8. The CDR3 region has the DNA TGCAGTGCCTTCGGACTAGCGGGGGCCGAAGATACGCAGTATTTT. This codes for CSAFGLAGAEDTQYF.

The rearrangement joins TRBV28 to TRBJ2-2; TRBD1 aligns across 9 bases. V was pared by 1 base and J by 4 bases, with 7 bases of the junction left unmatched. This CDR3 is 17 amino acids long. The germline CDR1 and CDR2 sequences are MDHEN and SYDVKM. DNA for the CDR3: TGTGCCAGCAGTTTATTGCCGGGACAGGGTTCCACCGGGGAGCTGTTTTTT. It yields the protein CASSLLPGQGSTGELFF.

This clonotype was counted at least ten times. The chain has TRBV6-1 and TRBJ2-5; D gene ambiguous. The CDR3 loop spans 13 amino acids. Trimming stripped 8 bases from V and 6 bases from J, with 16 bases between. Germline V gives CDR1 MNHNS, CDR2 SASEGT. For the CDR3, the DNA is TGTGCCAGCCAAATTTTGCCGGAAAAGACCCAGTACTTC. It translates to CASQILPEKTQYF.

The rearrangement uses TRBV19 and TRBJ2-5, with D possibly being TRBD2 (5 bases). Germline V gives CDR1 LNHDA, CDR2 SQIVND (reference sequence). Between the trimmed V and J ends, which lost 7 bases and 5 bases, there was a span of 17 bases. The CDR3 is 14 amino acids. DNA of the CDR3: TGTGCCAGTAATAACGGTCGGGGAGTCGAGACCCAGTACTTC. This translates into CASNNGRGVETQYF.

V is TRBV12-3 or TRBV12-4 and J is TRBJ2-7; the D gene is possibly TRBD2 (5 bases). V gave up 8 bases and J gave up 0 bases, with 14 bases separating them. The CDR3 covers 14 residues. The CDR3 region is CASAWRVRSYEQYF. As DNA, the CDR3 is TGTGCCAGCGCCTGGCGGGTACGCTCCTACGAGCAGTACTTC.

This clonotype is termed medium-sized. This sequence joins TRBV27 and TRBJ1-2; 10 bases align to TRBD1. Germline trimming cut 3 bases from V and 8 bases from J; bases unmatched to any gene: 9. This CDR3 region has 15 residues. The germline gives CDR1 MNHEY, CDR2 SMNVEV (reference sequence). In DNA form, the CDR3 reads TGTGCCAGCAGTTTCCAAGGACAGGGGGGATTAGGCTACACCTTC. It yields the protein CASSFQGQGGLGYTF.

With regard to this clonotype: Given a much more abundant clone one base away, this may be a read error. The conserved phenylalanine or tryptophan is not found at the CDR3 terminus, so this likely reflects a read error. The V gene is TRBV27, the J gene TRBJ1-2, with 7 positions matching TRBD1. V shed 3 bases, J shed 5 bases, and the junction held 3 bases outside the gene matches. Germline lookup yields CDR1 MNHEY and CDR2 SMNVEV (reference sequence). The CDR3 length is 13 residues. The CDR3 loop is CASSLETGYGYTS. CDR3 in DNA: TGTGCCAGCAGTTTGGAGACAGGGTATGGCTACACCTCC.

Remarks on this clonotype: Since a much larger clone is just one base distant, this may be a read error. This chain links TRBV27 with TRBJ2-1; 9 bases align to TRBD2. Germline CDR1 reads MNHEY; CDR2 reads SMNVEV (reference sequence). This CDR3 is 15 amino acids long. The CDR3, as DNA: TGTGCCAGCAGTTTAAATAGCGGGAGACTCTATGAGCAGTCCTTC. This gives the protein CASSLNSGRLYEQSF.

This rearrangement joins TRBV29-1 to TRBJ2-7; D is possibly TRBD1 or TRBD2 (5 bases each). This CDR3 is 13 amino acids long. Trimming stripped 6 bases from V and 3 bases from J, with 15 bases between. In germline, CDR1 is SQVTM, CDR2 ANQGSEA. CDR3 amino acids: CSVNGAGYYEQYF. The CDR3 DNA follows: TGCAGCGTGAACGGGGCAGGATACTACGAGCAGTACTTC.